This T cell receptor beta chain was found in a study of cytomegalovirus exposure and HLA in healthy donors. Researchers ran the PCR with 60 Vbeta and 13 Jbeta primers. Method: immunoSEQ multiplex PCR; TCRdb's copy keeps in-frame clones and lacks some. The sample includes more than 200,000 clones, about 74% seen only once; the top ten take 15% to 19%. For this clone: One junction end does not reproduce the germline sequence, and a read error may be involved.

This CDR3 contains 14 residues. Germline V gene data show CDR1 as SEHNR and CDR2 as FQNEAQ (reference sequence). This receptor was identified in a man aged 40-55 years in good health and CMV-seronegative. The rearrangement joins TRBV7-9 to TRBJ2-1, with TRBD2 matching 10 bases. Source material: PBMCs. The CDR3 DNA sequence: TGTGCCAGCAGCGTAGCGGGAGGTTGGGATGAGCAGTTCTTC. This gives the protein CASSVAGGWDEQFF.